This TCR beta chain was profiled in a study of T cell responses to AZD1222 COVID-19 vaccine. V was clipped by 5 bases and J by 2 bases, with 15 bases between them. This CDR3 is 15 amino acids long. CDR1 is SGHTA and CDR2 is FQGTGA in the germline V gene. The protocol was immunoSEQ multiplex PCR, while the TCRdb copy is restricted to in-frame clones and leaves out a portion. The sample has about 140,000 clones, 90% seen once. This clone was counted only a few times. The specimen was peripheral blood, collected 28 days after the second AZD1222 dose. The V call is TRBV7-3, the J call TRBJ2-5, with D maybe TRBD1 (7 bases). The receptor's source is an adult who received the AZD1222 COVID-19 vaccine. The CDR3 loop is CASSASGGKQETQYF. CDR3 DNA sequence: TGTGCCAGCAGCGCTTCAGGGGGGAAACAAGAGACCCAGTACTTC.